These T cell receptor beta chains were read from a single sample in a study of blood T cell repertoires in COVID-19. Some clones are missing from TCRdb's copy, which holds only in-frame ones; the method was immunoSEQ multiplex PCR. Of about 140,000 clones detected, roughly 80% appear once; the ten largest clones hold around a sixth. The sample taken for sequencing was peripheral blood. These receptor sequences come from a man aged 50 or older with acute or convalescent COVID-19. CDR3s include the opening cysteine and the closing phenylalanine or tryptophan. A D gene is named only where the DNA matches it firmly. The size of a clone is reported for some rows only, either as once, few or many, or as a class for expanded clones.

>TRBJ1-1|TRBV28|.|.
CASGVRGAFF
TGTGCCAGCGGCGTGAGGGGGGCTTTCTTT
>TRBJ2-5|TRBV5-1|.|.
CASRSGLSTGEETQYF
TGCGCCAGCAGGTCTGGACTCTCGACGGGGGAAGAGACCCAGTACTTC
>TRBJ2-1|TRBV11-2|.|TRBD2
CASSSLAGGLNEQFF
TGTGCCAGCAGCTCTCTAGCGGGGGGTTTGAATGAGCAGTTCTTC
>TRBJ2-2|TRBV30|.|TRBD2
CAWRVAGVNTGELFF
TGTGCCTGGAGGGTAGCGGGGGTTAACACCGGGGAGCTGTTTTTT
>TRBJ1-1|TRBV3-1/TRBV3-2|few|.
CASSQHRTALNTEAFF
TGTGCCAGCAGCCAACACCGGACAGCTCTGAACACTGAAGCTTTCTTT
>TRBJ1-3|TRBV11-2|.|.
CASSLMGETGFGNTIYF
TGTGCCAGCAGCTTAATGGGGGAGACAGGCTTTGGAAACACCATATATTTT
>TRBJ1-1|TRBV18|few|TRBD1
CASSRQGPNTEAFF
TGTGCCAGCTCACGACAGGGCCCGAACACTGAAGCTTTCTTT
>TRBJ1-3|TRBV5-1|.|.
CASSLEGDSGNTIYF
TGCGCCAGCAGCTTGGAAGGGGACTCTGGAAACACCATATATTTT
>TRBJ1-1|TRBV9|.|.
CASSVGTFGTEAFF
TGTGCCAGCAGCGTAGGGACATTTGGCACTGAAGCTTTCTTT
>TRBJ2-3|TRBV5-1|.|.
CASSPGPQGGASTDTQYF
TGCGCCAGCAGCCCAGGACCCCAAGGCGGGGCTAGCACAGATACGCAGTATTTT
>TRBJ1-2|TRBV11-2|few|.
CASSFPRQFYGYTF
TGTGCCAGCAGCTTCCCCAGACAGTTCTATGGCTACACCTTC
>TRBJ1-5|TRBV30|few|TRBD1
CAWSGGTVGISNQPQHF
TGTGCCTGGAGTGGGGGGACAGTCGGGATTAGCAATCAGCCCCAGCATTTT
>TRBJ2-1|TRBV12-5|.|TRBD1
CASGLTGGKFF
TGTGCTAGTGGTTTGACAGGGGGAAAGTTCTTC